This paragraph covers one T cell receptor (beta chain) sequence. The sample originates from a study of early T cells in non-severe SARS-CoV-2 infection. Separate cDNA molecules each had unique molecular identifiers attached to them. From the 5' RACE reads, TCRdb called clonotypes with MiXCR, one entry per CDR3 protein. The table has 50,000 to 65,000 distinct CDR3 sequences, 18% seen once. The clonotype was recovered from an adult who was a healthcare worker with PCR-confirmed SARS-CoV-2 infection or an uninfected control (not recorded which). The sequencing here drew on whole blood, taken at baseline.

Here the CDR3 reads CSARLEGGGTEAFF. CDR3 in DNA: TGCAGTGCCCGGCTGGAGGGAGGTGGCACTGAAGCTTTCTTT. V gene TRBV20-1 combines with J gene TRBJ1-1; D is undetermined. V was shortened by 6 bases and J by 4 bases, with 18 bases between the two germline ends. This CDR3 has 14 amino acids. Germline lookup yields CDR1 DFQATT and CDR2 SNEGSKA (reference sequence).